One and the same sample provided the 5 T cell receptor beta chains below, sequenced in a study of CD8+ T cells in alopecia areata. cDNA prepared by RNA extraction and subsequent reverse transcription served as the template for sequencing. Measured with immunoSEQ multiplex PCR; TCRdb has only the in-frame clones, and not every one. The sample lists about 94,000 clones; just over 70% were seen once. As to treatment: oral pan-JAK inhibitor, 5-10 mg twice daily. The sequenced sample was CD8+ T cells sorted from blood, obtained at week 44, from a patient treated with tofacitinib. The receptors here all came from a human donor with alopecia areata.

This clone occurred a few times. The chain couples TRBV6-1 to TRBJ2-1, with TRBD2 matching 11 bases. J lost 9 bases, V lost 4 bases, and 8 bases had no gene match. Germline CDR1 reads MNHNS; CDR2 reads SASEGT. The CDR3 loop spans 15 amino acids. The CDR3 nucleotides read TGTGCCAGCAGTGTCCCTAGCGGGGGGACGGTTGAGCAGTTCTTC. Protein: CASSVPSGGTVEQFF.

The table lists this clone with a few counts. The chain is built from TRBV13 and TRBJ2-2, with TRBD1 matching 9 bases. V trimming: 6 bases; J trimming: 3 bases; junction bases outside the gene matches: 2. CDR3 length equals 14 residues. Germline CDR1 and CDR2: PRHDT and FYEKMQ (reference sequence). CDR3 sequence: CASSWDRDTGELFF. The CDR3, as DNA: TGTGCCAGCAGTTGGGACAGGGACACCGGGGAGCTGTTTTTT. Variable domain in full (rest from reference TRBV13 and TRBJ2-2): AAGVIQSPRHLIKEKRETATLKCYPIPRHDTVYWYQQGPGQDPQFLISFYEKMQSDKGSIPDRFSAQQFSDYHSELNMSSLELGDSALYFCASSWDRDTGELFFGEGSRLTVL.

The chain employs TRBV2 and TRBJ1-5, with D possibly TRBD1 on 5 matching bases. Germline CDR1 SNHLY, CDR2 FYNNEI. The CDR3 consists of 14 residues. Trimming removed 3 bases at V and 2 bases at J, with 8 bases between. The CDR3 DNA reads as TGTGCCAGCAGTGAGGAGGGGCGCAATCAGCCCCAGCATTTT. Translation gives CASSEEGRNQPQHF.

CDR3 nucleotide sequence: TGTGCCACCCGAGACGAAAAACTGTTTTTT. This encodes CATRDEKLFF. V is TRBV6-6 and J is TRBJ1-4; D is uncertain. The germline gives CDR1 MNHNY, CDR2 SVGAGI (reference sequence). The CDR3 spans 10 residues. V was shortened by 10 bases and J by 8 bases, with 8 bases between the two germline ends.

This clone was counted a few times. The genes are TRBV7-2 and TRBJ2-7, with D uncertain. The V and J ends lost 1 base and 0 bases respectively, with 13 bases between them. CDR3 length: 16 amino acids. The germline V gene has CDR1 SGHTA and CDR2 FQGNSA. CDR3 coding DNA: TGTGCCAGCAGCTTAGAGTCTGGCGGCTACTCCTACGAGCAGTACTTC. Translated: CASSLESGGYSYEQYF. The whole variable domain, filled in from reference TRBV7-2 and TRBJ2-7, reads GAGVSQSPSNKVTEKGKDVELRCDPISGHTALYWYRQSLGQGLEFLIYFQGNSAPDKSGLPSDRFSAERTGGSVSTLTIQRTQQEDSAVYLCASSLESGGYSYEQYFGPGTRLTVT.